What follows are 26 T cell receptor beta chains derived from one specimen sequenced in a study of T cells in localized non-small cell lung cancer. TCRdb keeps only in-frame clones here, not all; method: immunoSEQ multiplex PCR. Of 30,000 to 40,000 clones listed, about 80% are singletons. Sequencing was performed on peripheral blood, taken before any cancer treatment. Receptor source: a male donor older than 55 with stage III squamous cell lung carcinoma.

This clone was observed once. CDR3 sequence: CASSPGPGGSYEQYF. The CDR3 nucleotides read TGTGCCAGCTCACCCGGACCCGGCGGCTCCTACGAGCAGTACTTC. The rearrangement joins TRBV18 to TRBJ2-7; D unclear. Trimming removed 3 bases from V and 0 bases from J, with 12 bases in between. The CDR3 contains 15 residues. Germline values: CDR1 KGHSH, CDR2 LQKENI.

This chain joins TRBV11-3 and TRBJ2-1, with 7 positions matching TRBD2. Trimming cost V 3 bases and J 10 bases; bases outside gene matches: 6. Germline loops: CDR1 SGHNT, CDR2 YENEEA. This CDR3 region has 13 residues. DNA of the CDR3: TGTGCCAGCAGCTTGGGGGGGACCCGGGAGCAGTTCTTC. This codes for CASSLGGTREQFF.

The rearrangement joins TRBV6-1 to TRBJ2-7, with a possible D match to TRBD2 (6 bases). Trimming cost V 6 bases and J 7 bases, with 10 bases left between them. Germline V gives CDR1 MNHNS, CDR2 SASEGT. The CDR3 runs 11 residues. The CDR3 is CASREGSEQYF. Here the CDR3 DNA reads TGTGCCAGCAGGGAGGGGTCTGAGCAGTACTTC.

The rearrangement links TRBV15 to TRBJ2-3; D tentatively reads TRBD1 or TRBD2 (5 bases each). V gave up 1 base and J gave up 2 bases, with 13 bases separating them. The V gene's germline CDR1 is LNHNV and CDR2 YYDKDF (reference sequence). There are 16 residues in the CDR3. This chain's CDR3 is CATSRGAGRDTDTQYF. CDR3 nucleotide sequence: TGTGCCACCAGCAGAGGGGCGGGCAGGGACACAGATACGCAGTATTTT.

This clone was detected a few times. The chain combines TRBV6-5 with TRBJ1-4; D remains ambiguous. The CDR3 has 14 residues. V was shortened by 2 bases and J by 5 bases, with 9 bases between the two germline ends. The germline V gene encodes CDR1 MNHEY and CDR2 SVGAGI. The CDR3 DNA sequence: TGTGCCAGCAGTTACCGGGCCTTAAATGAAAAACTGTTTTTT. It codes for CASSYRALNEKLFF.

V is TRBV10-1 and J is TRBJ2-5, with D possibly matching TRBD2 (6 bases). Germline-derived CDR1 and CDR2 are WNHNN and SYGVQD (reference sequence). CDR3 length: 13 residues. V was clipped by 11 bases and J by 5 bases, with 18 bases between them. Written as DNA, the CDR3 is TGCGCCTGCGAAACCGGGACTTGGGAGACCCAGTACTTC. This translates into CACETGTWETQYF.

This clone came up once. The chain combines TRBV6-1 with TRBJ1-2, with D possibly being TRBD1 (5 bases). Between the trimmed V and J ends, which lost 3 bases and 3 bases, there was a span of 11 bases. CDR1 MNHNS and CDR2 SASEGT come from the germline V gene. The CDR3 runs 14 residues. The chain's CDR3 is CASSEDGDYYGYTF. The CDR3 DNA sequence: TGTGCCAGCAGTGAGGATGGGGACTACTATGGCTACACCTTC.

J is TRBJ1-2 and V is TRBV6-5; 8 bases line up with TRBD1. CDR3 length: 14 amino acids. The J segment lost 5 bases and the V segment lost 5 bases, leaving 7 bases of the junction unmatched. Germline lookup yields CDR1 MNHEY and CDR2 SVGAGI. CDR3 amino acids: CASSHDRGKYGYTF. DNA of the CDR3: TGTGCCAGCAGTCACGACAGGGGCAAATATGGCTACACCTTC.

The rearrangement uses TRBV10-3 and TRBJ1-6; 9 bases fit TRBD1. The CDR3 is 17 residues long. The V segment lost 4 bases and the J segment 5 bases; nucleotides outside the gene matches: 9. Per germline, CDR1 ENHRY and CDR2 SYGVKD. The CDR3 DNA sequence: TGTGCCATCAGTGGATCGGGGACAGGGAGGCATAATTCACCCCTCCACTTT. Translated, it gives CAISGSGTGRHNSPLHF.

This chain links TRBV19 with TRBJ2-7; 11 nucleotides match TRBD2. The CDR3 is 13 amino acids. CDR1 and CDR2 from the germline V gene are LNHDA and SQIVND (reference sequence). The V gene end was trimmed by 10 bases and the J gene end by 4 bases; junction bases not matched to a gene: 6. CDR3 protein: CATTSGRTYEQYF. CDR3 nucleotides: TGTGCCACAACTAGCGGGAGAACTTACGAGCAGTACTTC.

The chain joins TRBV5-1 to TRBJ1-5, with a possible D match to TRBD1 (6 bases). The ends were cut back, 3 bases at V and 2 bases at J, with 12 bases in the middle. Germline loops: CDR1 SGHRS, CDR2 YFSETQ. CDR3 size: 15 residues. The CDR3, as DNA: TGCGCCAGCAGCTCCGGGACATCCGGCAATCAGCCCCAGCATTTT. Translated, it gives CASSSGTSGNQPQHF.

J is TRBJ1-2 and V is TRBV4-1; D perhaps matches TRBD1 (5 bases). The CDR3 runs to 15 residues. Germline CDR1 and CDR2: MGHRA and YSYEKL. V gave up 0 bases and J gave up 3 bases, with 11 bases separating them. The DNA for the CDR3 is TGCGCCAGCAGCCAAGATACCCAGGGCGACTATGGCTACACCTTC. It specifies CASSQDTQGDYGYTF.

The CDR3 coding sequence is TGTGCCAGCAGCAAATTGGACGACAAAAACATTCAGTACTTC. This sequence encodes CASSKLDDKNIQYF. The V call is TRBV16, the J call TRBJ2-4; D ambiguous. Trimming took off 5 bases at V and 3 bases at J, with 11 bases between the two ends. Germline-derived CDR1 and CDR2 are KGHSY and FQNENV. The CDR3 sequence is 14 residues long.

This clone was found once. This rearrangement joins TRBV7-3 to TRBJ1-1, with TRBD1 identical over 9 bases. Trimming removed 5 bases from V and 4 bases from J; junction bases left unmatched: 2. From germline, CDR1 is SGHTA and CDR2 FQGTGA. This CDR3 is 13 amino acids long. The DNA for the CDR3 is TGTGCCAGCAGCAGGACAGGGGTCACTGAAGCTTTCTTT. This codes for CASSRTGVTEAFF.

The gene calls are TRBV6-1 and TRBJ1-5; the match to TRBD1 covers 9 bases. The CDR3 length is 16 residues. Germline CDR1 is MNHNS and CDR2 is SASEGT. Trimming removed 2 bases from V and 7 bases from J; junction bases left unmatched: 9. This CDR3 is CASSERLTGGVQPQHF. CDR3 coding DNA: TGTGCCAGCAGTGAAAGATTAACAGGGGGCGTGCAGCCCCAGCATTTT.

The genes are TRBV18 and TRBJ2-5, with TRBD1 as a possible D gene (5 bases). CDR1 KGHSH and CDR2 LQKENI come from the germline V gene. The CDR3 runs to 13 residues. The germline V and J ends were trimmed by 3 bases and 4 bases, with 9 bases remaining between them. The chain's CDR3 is CASSPRTGETQYF. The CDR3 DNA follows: TGTGCCAGCTCACCGCGCACAGGAGAGACCCAGTACTTC.

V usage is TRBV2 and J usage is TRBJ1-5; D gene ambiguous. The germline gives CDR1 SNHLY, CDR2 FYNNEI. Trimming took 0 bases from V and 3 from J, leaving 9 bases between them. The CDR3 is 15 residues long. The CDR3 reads CASSEAVGYNQPQHF. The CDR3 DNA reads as TGTGCCAGCAGTGAAGCGGTCGGCTACAATCAGCCCCAGCATTTT.

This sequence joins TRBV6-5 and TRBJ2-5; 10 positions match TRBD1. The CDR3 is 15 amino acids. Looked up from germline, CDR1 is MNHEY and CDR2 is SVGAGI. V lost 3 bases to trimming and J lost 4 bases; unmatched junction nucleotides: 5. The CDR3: CASSYGQGEGETQYF. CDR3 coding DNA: TGTGCCAGCAGTTATGGACAGGGGGAGGGAGAGACCCAGTACTTC.

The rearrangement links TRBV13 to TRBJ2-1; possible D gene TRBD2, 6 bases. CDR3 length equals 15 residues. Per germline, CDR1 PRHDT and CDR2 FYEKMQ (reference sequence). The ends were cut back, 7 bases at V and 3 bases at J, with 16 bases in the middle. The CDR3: CASTQGASDYNEQFF. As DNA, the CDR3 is TGTGCCAGCACCCAAGGGGCTAGCGACTACAATGAGCAGTTCTTC.

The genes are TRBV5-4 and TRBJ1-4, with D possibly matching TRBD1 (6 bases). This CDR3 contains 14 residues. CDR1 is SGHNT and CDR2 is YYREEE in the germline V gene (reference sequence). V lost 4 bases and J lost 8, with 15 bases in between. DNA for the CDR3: TGTGCCAGCAGCGTCGGAGACAGGAACGAAAAACTGTTTTTT. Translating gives CASSVGDRNEKLFF. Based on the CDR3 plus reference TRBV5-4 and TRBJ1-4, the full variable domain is ETGVTQSPTHLIKTRGQQVTLRCSSQSGHNTVSWYQQALGQGPQFIFQYYREEENGRGNFPPRFSGLQFPNYSSELNVNALELDDSALYLCASSVGDRNEKLFFGSGTQLSVL.

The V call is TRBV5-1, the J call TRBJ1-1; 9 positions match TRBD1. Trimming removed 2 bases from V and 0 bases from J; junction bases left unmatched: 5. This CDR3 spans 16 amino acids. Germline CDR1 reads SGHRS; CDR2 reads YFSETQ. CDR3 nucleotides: TGCGCCAGCAGCTTTGGAACAGGGGGCCTGAACACTGAAGCTTTCTTT. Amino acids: CASSFGTGGLNTEAFF.

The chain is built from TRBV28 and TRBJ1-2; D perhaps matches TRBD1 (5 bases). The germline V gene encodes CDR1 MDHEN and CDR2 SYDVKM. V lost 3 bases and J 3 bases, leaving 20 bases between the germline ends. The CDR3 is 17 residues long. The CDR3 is CASSFFPAGPVDYGYTF. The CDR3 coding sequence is TGTGCCAGCAGTTTCTTCCCAGCAGGGCCGGTAGACTATGGCTACACCTTC.

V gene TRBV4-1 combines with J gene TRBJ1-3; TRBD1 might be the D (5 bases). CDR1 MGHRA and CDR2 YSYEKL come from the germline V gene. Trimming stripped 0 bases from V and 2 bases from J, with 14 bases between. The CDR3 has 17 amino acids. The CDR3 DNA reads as TGCGCCAGCAGCCAAGAGGCCCCGGGGGGAACTGGAAACACCATATATTTT. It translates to CASSQEAPGGTGNTIYF.

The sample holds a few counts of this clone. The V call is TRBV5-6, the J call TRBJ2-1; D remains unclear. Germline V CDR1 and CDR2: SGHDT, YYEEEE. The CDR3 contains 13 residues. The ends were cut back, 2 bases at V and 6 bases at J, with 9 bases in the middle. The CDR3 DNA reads TGTGCCAGCAGCTTAACTGGGCGCAATGAGCAGTTCTTC. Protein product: CASSLTGRNEQFF.

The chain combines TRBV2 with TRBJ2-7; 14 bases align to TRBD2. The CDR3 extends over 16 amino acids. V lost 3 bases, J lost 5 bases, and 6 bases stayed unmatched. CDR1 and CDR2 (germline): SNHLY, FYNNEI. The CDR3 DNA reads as TGTGCCAGCAGTGAGGCATTGGGACTAGCGGGAGACGAGCAGTACTTC. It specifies CASSEALGLAGDEQYF.

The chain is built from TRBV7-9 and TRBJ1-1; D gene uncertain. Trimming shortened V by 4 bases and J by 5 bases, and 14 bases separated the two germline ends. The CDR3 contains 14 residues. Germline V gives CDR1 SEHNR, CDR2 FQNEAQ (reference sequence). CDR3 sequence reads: CASSSSGSETEAFF. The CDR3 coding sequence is TGTGCCAGCAGCTCCTCAGGCAGCGAAACTGAAGCTTTCTTT.